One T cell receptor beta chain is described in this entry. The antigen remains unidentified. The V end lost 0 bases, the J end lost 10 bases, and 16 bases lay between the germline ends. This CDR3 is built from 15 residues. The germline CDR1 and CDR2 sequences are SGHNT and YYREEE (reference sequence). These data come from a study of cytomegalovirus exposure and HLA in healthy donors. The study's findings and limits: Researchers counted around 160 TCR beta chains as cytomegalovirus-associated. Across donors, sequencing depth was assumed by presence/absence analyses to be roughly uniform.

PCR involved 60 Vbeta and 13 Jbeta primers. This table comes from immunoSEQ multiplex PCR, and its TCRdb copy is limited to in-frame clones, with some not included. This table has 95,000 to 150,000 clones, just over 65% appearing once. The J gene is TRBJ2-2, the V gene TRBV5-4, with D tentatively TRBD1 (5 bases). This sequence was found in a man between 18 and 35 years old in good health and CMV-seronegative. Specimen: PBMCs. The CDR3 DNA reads TGTGCCAGCAGCTTGGGTGGGATTCAGGGCGTGGAGCTGTTTTTT. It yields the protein CASSLGGIQGVELFF.